This record covers a single TCR beta chain. This sample is part of a study of blood T cells in healthy people across ages. In germline, CDR1 is SEHNR, CDR2 FQNEAQ (reference sequence). V was clipped by 7 bases and J by 1 base, with 16 bases between them. The CDR3 totals 15 residues. Using a J-beta primer mix together with a sample-barcoded 5' primer, a second PCR was run for about 6 to 12 cycles. One entry per CDR3 protein, called by TCRdb with MiXCR from the 5' RACE reads. The sample has roughly 1,300,000 distinct CDR3 sequences; 45% to 70% are singletons. The chain is built from TRBV7-9 and TRBJ1-2, with a weak D call TRBD1 (6 bases). Source material: blood. This receptor was obtained from a man between 18 and 35 years old in good health. The CDR3 reads CASTFGAGVNYGYTF. The CDR3 nucleotides are TGTGCCAGCACCTTTGGGGCAGGGGTTAACTATGGCTACACCTTC. The full variable domain, completed using reference TRBV7-9 and TRBJ1-2, is DTGVSQNPRHKITKRGQNVTFRCDPISEHNRLYWYRQTLGQGPEFLTYFQNEAQLEKSRLLSDRFSAERPKGSFSTLEIQRTEQGDSAMYLCASTFGAGVNYGYTFGSGTRLTVV.